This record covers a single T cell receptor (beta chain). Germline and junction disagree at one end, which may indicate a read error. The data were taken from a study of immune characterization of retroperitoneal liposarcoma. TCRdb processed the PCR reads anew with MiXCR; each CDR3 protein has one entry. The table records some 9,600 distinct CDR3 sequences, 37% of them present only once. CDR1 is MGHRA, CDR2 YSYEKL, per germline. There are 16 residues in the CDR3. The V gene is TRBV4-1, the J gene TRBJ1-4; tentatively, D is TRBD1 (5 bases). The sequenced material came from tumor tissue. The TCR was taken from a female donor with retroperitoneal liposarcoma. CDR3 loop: CASSQDDVQGGEKLFF. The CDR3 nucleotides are TGTGCCAGCAGCCAAGATGACGTTCAGGGTGGTGAAAAACTGTTTTTT.